This T cell receptor (beta chain) appears in the sequencing data of a study of identical twins. TCRdb re-called the 5' RACE reads with MiXCR, one entry per CDR3 protein. The data contain some 900,000 distinct CDR3 sequences, around an eighth of them singletons. This clonotype showed up just a few times. The CDR3 contains 12 residues. V lost 2 bases and J 8 bases, leaving 9 bases between the germline ends. Per germline, CDR1 LGHDT and CDR2 YNNKEL (reference sequence). These data were also filed under a second study, of yellow fever vaccine responses in identical twins.

The source of this sequence is a woman aged 18-29 years in good health. Sequencing input: PBMCs. The chain has TRBV3-1 and TRBJ1-2; D unclear. In DNA form, the CDR3 reads TGTGCCAGCAGCCAAAGTTCCGGCGGCTACACCTTC. It specifies CASSQSSGGYTF. Together with reference TRBV3-1 and TRBJ1-2, the CDR3 gives the full variable domain: DTAVSQTPKYLVTQMGNDKSIKCEQNLGHDTMYWYKQDSKKFLKIMFSYNNKELIINETVPNRFSPKSPDKAHLNLHINSLELGDSAVYFCASSQSSGGYTFGSGTRLTVV.